This T cell receptor beta chain comes out of a study of CD8+ T cells in alopecia areata. Study details: Percent affected scalp area, the SALT score, rated treated patients' severity.

The treatment: oral pan-JAK inhibitor, 5-10 mg twice daily. Using a FACSAria, the CD4+ and CD8+ T cells were sorted from the PBMCs. After isolation, RNA underwent reverse transcription to generate cDNA as the sequencing template. Using immunoSEQ multiplex PCR, the repertoire was profiled, and TCRdb retains in-frame clones only, with some absent. Of fewer than 110,000 clones listed, 84% are singletons. Study conclusions and caveats: Scalp and blood retained many expanded lesional clones during tofacitinib.

This clone was found a few times. Its antigen remains unidentified. The clonotype comes from a human donor with alopecia areata. Specimen: CD8+ T cells sorted from blood, collected at week 24, from a patient treated with tofacitinib.

CDR3 sequence (DNA): TGCGCCAGCAGCCAAGATGGGCTAGCAACGGAGCAGTACTTC. This codes for CASSQDGLATEQYF. The chain recombines TRBV4-3 with TRBJ2-7; D perhaps matches TRBD2 (5 bases). Germline values: CDR1 LGHNA, CDR2 YSLEER. V lost 0 bases and J lost 7, with 13 bases in between. The CDR3 loop spans 14 amino acids.